The 7 T cell receptor beta chains below all came from one sample that was sequenced in a study of T cell responses to AZD1222 COVID-19 vaccine. Sequencing used immunoSEQ multiplex PCR; TCRdb keeps in-frame clones, though not all of them. The sample holds approximately 64,000 clones, roughly 84% seen once. The sample consisted of peripheral blood, taken on day 0 of AZD1222 vaccination. The source of these receptors is an adult in good health.

The chain couples TRBV6-6 to TRBJ1-5; unclear D gene. CDR1 and CDR2 (germline): MNHNY, SVGAGI (reference sequence). The CDR3 covers 12 residues. Trimming removed 2 bases at V and 7 bases at J, with 6 bases between. CDR3 coding DNA: TGTGCCAGCAGTTACGATGGCCAGCCCCAGCATTTT. Translating it yields CASSYDGQPQHF.

This chain connects TRBV6-5 to TRBJ1-5; D gene ambiguous. Germline CDR1 is MNHEY and CDR2 is SVGAGI. CDR3 length: 15 residues. Trimming shortened V by 4 bases and J by 0 bases, and 10 bases separated the two germline ends. The CDR3: CASSWEGYSNQPQHF. In DNA, the CDR3 is TGTGCCAGCAGTTGGGAGGGATATAGCAATCAGCCCCAGCATTTT.

The chain employs TRBV5-3 and TRBJ2-7, with a weak D call TRBD1 (5 bases). TRBV5-3 is reported as an ORF; its role is uncertain. The V and J ends lost 5 bases and 0 bases respectively, with 24 bases between them. CDR3 length: 18 residues. CDR3 DNA sequence: TGTGCCAGAAGATTAACAGCCGCTGACGGCGACAGCTCCTACGAGCAGTACTTC. Protein: CARRLTAADGDSSYEQYF.

The chain links TRBV20-1 to TRBJ1-1; D unresolved. The germline V gene encodes CDR1 DFQATT and CDR2 SNEGSKA (reference sequence). Between the trimmed V and J ends, which lost 6 bases and 7 bases, there was a span of 9 bases. The CDR3 totals 10 residues. CDR3: CSAVGFEAFF. CDR3 nucleotide sequence: TGCAGTGCGGTAGGTTTTGAAGCTTTCTTT.

The table lists this clone with a count of one. J is TRBJ2-2 and V is TRBV7-2; D not certain. The CDR3 is 16 amino acids. In germline, CDR1 is SGHTA, CDR2 FQGNSA. Trimming removed 4 bases at V and 2 bases at J, with 14 bases between. The CDR3 bases are TGTGCCAGCAGCTCAGATTGGGCAGCCAACACCGGGGAGCTGTTTTTT. Translated, it gives CASSSDWAANTGELFF.

This clone came up once. This chain joins TRBV5-4 and TRBJ2-5; 14 bases are a match to TRBD2. The CDR3 has 16 amino acids. The V gene's germline CDR1 is SGHNT and CDR2 YYREEE (reference sequence). V shed 4 bases, J shed 10 bases, and the junction held 12 bases outside the gene matches. CDR3 DNA sequence: TGTGCCAGCAGCGGCAGGACTAGCGGGGGGCCCAGGATCCAGTACTTC. Its protein is CASSGRTSGGPRIQYF.

This clone came up a few times. The chain carries TRBV2 and TRBJ1-2; 7 bases fit TRBD1. The CDR3 runs to 13 residues. The J segment lost 4 bases and the V segment lost 3 bases, leaving 2 bases of the junction unmatched. CDR1 is SNHLY, CDR2 FYNNEI, per germline. CDR3 loop: CASSDEGAYGYTF. The DNA for the CDR3 is TGTGCCAGCAGTGATGAGGGGGCCTATGGCTACACCTTC.